This TCR beta chain was identified in a study of T cells in Graves' hyperthyroidism and ophthalmopathy. Study observations and caveats: Blood also held most thyroid clonotypes expanded beyond 0.001.

This clonotype was detected many times. No antigen is known for it. Amplification of TCR beta CDR3 regions was performed using RNA transcripts as template. The HTBI primer set served for first-round RT-PCR of the TCR CDR3. TCRdb recomputed calls from the multiplex PCR reads with MiXCR, one row per CDR3 protein. The repertoire consists of roughly 110,000 distinct CDR3 sequences, with approximately 16% occurring once and the leading ten covering around 44%. Graves' hyperthyroidism without ophthalmopathy progression within 18 months was termed stable. Hyperthyroidism had been newly diagnosed in patients aged 18 to 65, and its duration was under 2 months. Isolation of PBMCs was performed on around 9.4 ml fresh peripheral blood. Sequenced: blood. The sequence was obtained from a woman aged 45-60 years with Graves' hyperthyroidism.

CDR3 in amino acids: CSVQYRLGGPDTQYF. The CDR3, as DNA: TGCAGCGTACAATACCGACTTGGAGGCCCAGATACGCAGTATTTT. The genes are TRBV29-1 and TRBJ2-3; possibly TRBD2 for D (5 bases). The CDR3 sequence is 15 residues long. Trimming removed 6 bases from V and 4 bases from J, with 20 bases in between. Looked up from germline, CDR1 is SQVTM and CDR2 is ANQGSEA.